These 29 T cell receptor beta chains share one sample of origin, sequenced in a study of shared clonotypes between healthy human individuals. Clones were read by immunoSEQ multiplex PCR, and TCRdb kept only the in-frame ones, dropping some. The sample includes 2 million or so clones, about 95% of them seen just once. Material: naive CD4+ T cells sorted from blood. The subset was: CD45RA+ positively selected. Receptors were obtained from a man aged 18 to 30 in good health.

This chain joins TRBV12-5 and TRBJ1-1, with D unclear. V was clipped by 5 bases and J by 0 bases, with 10 bases between them. The CDR3 sequence is 14 residues long. Germline V gene data show CDR1 as LGHNT and CDR2 as FRNRAP. The chain's CDR3 is CASGVGTMNTEAFF. The CDR3 coding sequence is TGTGCTAGTGGTGTAGGCACCATGAACACTGAAGCTTTCTTT.

This clone was detected only once. The V gene is TRBV15, the J gene TRBJ1-1, with no clear D. Germline values: CDR1 LNHNV, CDR2 YYDKDF (reference sequence). Trimming stripped 5 bases from V and 4 bases from J, with 8 bases between. This CDR3 is 12 amino acids long. The CDR3 protein is CATSQEVTEAFF. DNA of the CDR3: TGTGCCACCAGCCAGGAGGTCACTGAAGCTTTCTTT.

This clone has only one observation. The rearrangement uses TRBV15 and TRBJ1-4; no reliable D call. Trimming pared 0 bases from V and 7 bases from J, leaving 15 bases between. This CDR3 is 16 amino acids long. Germline V gives CDR1 LNHNV, CDR2 YYDKDF (reference sequence). CDR3 in amino acids: CATSRDWTAPGEKLFF. Written as DNA, the CDR3 is TGTGCCACCAGCAGAGATTGGACCGCGCCAGGTGAAAAACTGTTTTTT.

The rearrangement uses TRBV7-2 and TRBJ2-1; D is ambiguous. Germline CDR1 SGHTA, CDR2 FQGNSA. The CDR3 covers 15 residues. The V end lost 3 bases, the J end lost 0 bases, and 9 bases lay between the germline ends. The CDR3 protein is CASSFSASSYNEQFF. CDR3 DNA: TGTGCCAGCAGCTTCTCTGCTAGCTCCTACAATGAGCAGTTCTTC.

The gene calls are TRBV11-2 and TRBJ1-2, with D possibly being TRBD1 (5 bases). Trimming removed 5 bases at V and 6 bases at J, with 13 bases between. The CDR3 sequence is 13 residues long. The germline V gene has CDR1 SGHAT and CDR2 FQNNGV. DNA of the CDR3: TGTGCCAGCAGCCTCTCTTGGGGGGATGGCTACACCTTC. As protein: CASSLSWGDGYTF.

The chain carries TRBV2 and TRBJ2-2; D possibly corresponds to TRBD2 (5 bases). CDR3 length equals 15 residues. Germline values: CDR1 SNHLY, CDR2 FYNNEI. The V end was cut by 6 bases, the J end by 1 base, with 12 bases between. CDR3: CASSPEGMNTGELFF. The DNA of the CDR3 is TGTGCCAGCAGCCCAGAGGGTATGAACACCGGGGAGCTGTTTTTT.

V is TRBV6-6 and J is TRBJ2-7; no clear D. V was shortened by 2 bases and J by 3 bases, with 8 bases between the two germline ends. Germline V gives CDR1 MNHNY, CDR2 SVGAGI (reference sequence). This CDR3 comprises 13 residues. This CDR3 reads CASSYGRVYEQYF. DNA for the CDR3: TGTGCCAGCAGTTACGGACGGGTCTACGAGCAGTACTTC.

This chain joins TRBV5-4 and TRBJ2-7; 11 bases are shared with TRBD2. With V trimmed by 0 bases and J by 6 bases, 14 bases remained unmatched. CDR1 SGHNT and CDR2 YYREEE come from the germline V gene (reference sequence). The CDR3 covers 18 residues. CDR3 protein: CASSLGGTSGGPTGEQYF. In DNA form, the CDR3 reads TGTGCCAGCAGCTTGGGGGGGACTAGCGGAGGTCCAACCGGCGAGCAGTACTTC. The full variable domain, in which reference TRBV5-4 and TRBJ2-7 provide the parts outside the CDR3, is ETGVTQSPTHLIKTRGQQVTLRCSSQSGHNTVSWYQQALGQGPQFIFQYYREEENGRGNFPPRFSGLQFPNYSSELNVNALELDDSALYLCASSLGGTSGGPTGEQYFGPGTRLTVT.

The chain is built from TRBV7-2 and TRBJ2-7; 10 bases match TRBD2. The V and J ends lost 1 base and 0 bases, in that order; junction bases with no gene match: 6. Germline V gene lookup returns CDR1 SGHTA and CDR2 FQGNSA. The CDR3 is made up of 17 amino acids. The CDR3 bases are TGTGCCAGCAGCTTAGGGGGAGCTAGCGGGGGCTCCTACGAGCAGTACTTC. This translates into CASSLGGASGGSYEQYF.

In nucleotides, the CDR3 is TGTGCCAGCAGCCCCCCCACGGCGCTGGCTTTCTTT. This translates into CASSPPTALAFF. The gene calls are TRBV7-2 and TRBJ1-1; D is unresolved. Trimming pared 5 bases from V and 11 bases from J, leaving 15 bases between. CDR1 SGHTA and CDR2 FQGNSA come from the germline V gene. There are 12 residues in the CDR3.

This clone showed up just once. This chain links TRBV4-1 with TRBJ2-5; 8 bases match TRBD2. The germline gives CDR1 MGHRA, CDR2 YSYEKL. The CDR3 runs 16 residues. V trimming: 1 base; J trimming: 2 bases; junction bases outside the gene matches: 6. The CDR3 protein is CASSQVGVAGQETQYF. The CDR3 DNA sequence: TGCGCCAGCAGCCAAGTTGGGGTAGCGGGGCAAGAGACCCAGTACTTC.

With respect to this clone: At the DNA level, this CDR3 is encoded by other sequences in the same sample as well. This chain connects TRBV18 to TRBJ1-2; D is undetermined. V was clipped by 3 bases and J by 2 bases, with 7 bases between them. CDR3 length equals 13 residues. CDR1 KGHSH and CDR2 LQKENI come from the germline V gene. The CDR3 sequence is CASSPGENYGYTF. CDR3 sequence (DNA): TGTGCCAGCTCACCCGGGGAAAACTATGGCTACACCTTC.

The V gene is TRBV4-1, the J gene TRBJ2-7; the match to TRBD2 covers 9 bases. The CDR3 is made up of 16 amino acids. Germline assignment: CDR1 MGHRA and CDR2 YSYEKL. V gave up 0 bases and J gave up 1 base; unmatched junction bases: 4. The CDR3 DNA sequence: TGCGCCAGCAGCCAAGATGAGGCGGGAGGGTCCTACGAGCAGTACTTC. Amino acids: CASSQDEAGGSYEQYF.

As regards this clone: One end of the junction varies from germline; a read error may be responsible. This same CDR3 is encoded by further DNA sequences in the sample. The V gene is TRBV7-7, the J gene TRBJ2-5; either TRBD1 or TRBD2 may fit D (5 bases each). The CDR3 loop spans 12 amino acids. The germline V gene encodes CDR1 SSHAT and CDR2 FNYEAQ (reference sequence). CDR3 loop: CASSLERGPQYF. The CDR3 DNA reads TGTGCTAGCAGCTTAGAGAGGGGTCCCCAGTACTTC.

The gene calls are TRBV5-8 and TRBJ1-2; 10 nucleotides match TRBD1. The length of the CDR3 is 16 residues. Germline CDR1 SGHTS, CDR2 YDEGEE. Trimming at V came to 2 bases and at J to 7 bases, leaving 11 bases not matched to a gene. The CDR3 DNA sequence: TGTGCCAGCAGCTTCACCGGGACAGGGGTGTTGGTTGGCTACACCTTC. Amino acids: CASSFTGTGVLVGYTF.

This clone was detected only once. The rearrangement links TRBV5-1 to TRBJ1-1; 8 bases match TRBD1. V gave up 0 bases and J gave up 0 bases; unmatched junction bases: 7. CDR1 is SGHRS, CDR2 YFSETQ, per germline. This CDR3 comprises 17 residues. CDR3 DNA: TGCGCCAGCAGCTTGGCGGACAGGGCCCTACTGAACACTGAAGCTTTCTTT. This gives the protein CASSLADRALLNTEAFF.

About this clone itself: Other DNA sequences in this sample translate to the same CDR3. V is TRBV2 and J is TRBJ2-7; TRBD1 agrees at 7 bases. V shed 6 bases and J 1 base; nucleotides not matched to a gene: 3. This CDR3 spans 13 amino acids. Germline CDR1 reads SNHLY; CDR2 reads FYNNEI. CDR3: CASRQGVSYEQYF. DNA of the CDR3: TGTGCCAGCAGGCAGGGGGTGTCCTACGAGCAGTACTTC.

The chain links TRBV13 to TRBJ2-7; tentatively, D is TRBD2 (5 bases). The CDR3 length is 15 residues. CDR1 and CDR2 from the germline V gene are PRHDT and FYEKMQ (reference sequence). V was clipped by 0 bases and J by 0 bases, with 9 bases between them. CDR3: CASSLGGSISYEQYF. CDR3 coding DNA: TGTGCCAGCAGCTTAGGTGGGAGCATCTCCTACGAGCAGTACTTC. Full variable domain (rest looked up from reference TRBV13 and TRBJ2-7): AAGVIQSPRHLIKEKRETATLKCYPIPRHDTVYWYQQGPGQDPQFLISFYEKMQSDKGSIPDRFSAQQFSDYHSELNMSSLELGDSALYFCASSLGGSISYEQYFGPGTRLTVT.

The V call is TRBV2, the J call TRBJ2-2; no clear D gene. Deletions cut 6 bases from V and 7 bases from J, with 9 bases between. CDR3 length: 12 residues. Germline-derived CDR1 and CDR2 are SNHLY and FYNNEI. The CDR3 protein is CASRRELGELFF. CDR3 nucleotides: TGTGCCAGCAGACGAGAACTCGGGGAGCTGTTTTTT.

This clone was detected a few times. Other DNA sequences in this specimen translate into the identical CDR3. The chain recombines TRBV7-9 with TRBJ2-3, with TRBD2 matching over 8 bases. The CDR3 totals 14 residues. CDR1 is SEHNR and CDR2 is FQNEAQ in the germline V gene (reference sequence). The V and J ends lost 3 bases and 1 base, in that order; junction bases with no gene match: 0. The CDR3 DNA reads TGTGCCAGCAGCTTGACTAGCGGCACAGATACGCAGTATTTT. Translation: CASSLTSGTDTQYF.

The gene calls are TRBV5-5 and TRBJ2-3; 12 bases agree with TRBD2. This CDR3 contains 16 residues. V shed 1 base and J 2 bases; nucleotides not matched to a gene: 2. Germline CDR1 and CDR2: SGHKS and YYEKEE (reference sequence). CDR3 loop: CASSLSSGRDTDTQYF. The CDR3 coding sequence is TGTGCCAGCAGCTTGTCTAGCGGGAGGGACACAGATACGCAGTATTTT. The whole variable domain, filled in from reference TRBV5-5 and TRBJ2-3, reads DAGVTQSPTHLIKTRGQQVTLRCSPISGHKSVSWYQQVLGQGPQFIFQYYEKEERGRGNFPDRFSARQFPNYSSELNVNALLLGDSALYLCASSLSSGRDTDTQYFGPGTRLTVL.

This chain links TRBV29-1 with TRBJ1-4; 7 nucleotides line up with TRBD1. Germline loops: CDR1 SQVTM, CDR2 ANQGSEA. The CDR3 has 13 amino acids. Trimming at V came to 6 bases and at J to 4 bases, leaving 5 bases not matched to a gene. The CDR3 region is CSVGQSNNEKLFF. CDR3 nucleotides: TGCAGCGTGGGACAGTCAAATAATGAAAAACTGTTTTTT.

V is TRBV15 and J is TRBJ2-7; perhaps D is TRBD1 or TRBD2 (5 bases each). The length of the CDR3 is 16 residues. Trimming cost V 0 bases and J 3 bases, with 15 bases left between them. CDR1 and CDR2 (germline): LNHNV, YYDKDF (reference sequence). CDR3 bases: TGTGCCACCAGCAGAGATCCTGGACGGGACCTCTACGAGCAGTACTTC. It specifies CATSRDPGRDLYEQYF.

Comment on this clone: This could be a read error, since a much larger clone is one nucleotide away. Other DNA sequences of this sample code for an identical CDR3. The chain recombines TRBV6-5 with TRBJ1-1, with TRBD1 matching over 7 bases. The CDR3 is made up of 14 amino acids. Germline CDR1 and CDR2: MNHEY and SVGAGI. J was trimmed by 0 bases and V by 6 bases; bases with no gene match: 4. The CDR3 sequence: CASSSGTVNTEAFF. CDR3 nucleotides: TGTGCCAGCAGCTCCGGGACAGTGAACACTGAAGCTTTCTTT.

This chain links TRBV9 with TRBJ2-2, with D unresolved. V dropped 0 bases and J dropped 5 bases, with 17 bases sitting between them. CDR1 and CDR2 from the germline V gene are SGDLS and YYNGEE. CDR3 length equals 17 residues. CDR3 coding DNA: TGTGCCAGCAGCGTAGCGTCCACGGTTGCTGGGACCGGGGAGCTGTTTTTT. Its protein is CASSVASTVAGTGELFF.

The V and J genes are TRBV7-9 and TRBJ1-1; D perhaps matches TRBD1 (5 bases). Trimming pared 5 bases from V and 4 bases from J, leaving 14 bases between. The CDR3 sequence is 14 residues long. Germline loops: CDR1 SEHNR, CDR2 FQNEAQ (reference sequence). Here the CDR3 reads CASSPSKGSTEAFF. The DNA of the CDR3 is TGTGCCAGCAGCCCCTCGAAGGGGAGCACTGAAGCTTTCTTT.

In nucleotides, the CDR3 is TGTGCCAGCCCACCTCAGGGGGCGCACACTGAAGCTTTCTTT. Protein: CASPPQGAHTEAFF. The chain recombines TRBV6-8 with TRBJ1-1, with 8 bases identical to TRBD1. The CDR3 has 14 amino acids. The germline V gene has CDR1 MNHGY and CDR2 SAAAGT. V shed 8 bases, J shed 3 bases, and the junction held 8 bases outside the gene matches.

The rearrangement uses TRBV27 and TRBJ2-5, with D uncertain. This CDR3 spans 13 amino acids. The V gene's germline CDR1 is MNHEY and CDR2 SMNVEV (reference sequence). Trimming left V 4 bases short and J 0 bases short, with 6 bases between. As DNA, the CDR3 is TGTGCCAGCAGTTGGCGGTACCAAGAGACCCAGTACTTC. Protein sequence: CASSWRYQETQYF.

This sequence joins TRBV7-2 and TRBJ2-7, with D possibly TRBD2 on 5 matching bases. Trimming cost V 5 bases and J 1 base, with 18 bases left between them. Germline assignment: CDR1 SGHTA and CDR2 FQGNSA. The CDR3 sequence is 16 residues long. The chain's CDR3 is CASSPLGLSKSYEQYF. Here the CDR3 DNA reads TGTGCCAGCAGCCCCTTAGGACTCTCCAAGTCCTACGAGCAGTACTTC.